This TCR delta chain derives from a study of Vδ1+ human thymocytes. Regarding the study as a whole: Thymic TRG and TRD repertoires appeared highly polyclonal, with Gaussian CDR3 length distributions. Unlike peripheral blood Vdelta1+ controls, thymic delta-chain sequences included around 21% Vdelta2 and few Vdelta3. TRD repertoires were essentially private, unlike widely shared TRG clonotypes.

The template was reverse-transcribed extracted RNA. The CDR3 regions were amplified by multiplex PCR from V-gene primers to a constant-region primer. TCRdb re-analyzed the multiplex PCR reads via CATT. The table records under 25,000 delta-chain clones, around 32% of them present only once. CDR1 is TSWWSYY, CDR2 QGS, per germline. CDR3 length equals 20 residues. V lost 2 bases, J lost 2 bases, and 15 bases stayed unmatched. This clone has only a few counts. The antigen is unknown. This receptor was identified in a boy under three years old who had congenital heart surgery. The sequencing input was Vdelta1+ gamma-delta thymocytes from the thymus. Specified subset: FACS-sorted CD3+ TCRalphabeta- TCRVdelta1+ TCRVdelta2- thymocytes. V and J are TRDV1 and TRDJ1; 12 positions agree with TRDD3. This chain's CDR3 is CALGEYPHLWGIRRTDKLIF. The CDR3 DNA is TGTGCTCTTGGGGAATATCCCCATCTCTGGGGGATACGCAGGACCGATAAACTCATCTTT.